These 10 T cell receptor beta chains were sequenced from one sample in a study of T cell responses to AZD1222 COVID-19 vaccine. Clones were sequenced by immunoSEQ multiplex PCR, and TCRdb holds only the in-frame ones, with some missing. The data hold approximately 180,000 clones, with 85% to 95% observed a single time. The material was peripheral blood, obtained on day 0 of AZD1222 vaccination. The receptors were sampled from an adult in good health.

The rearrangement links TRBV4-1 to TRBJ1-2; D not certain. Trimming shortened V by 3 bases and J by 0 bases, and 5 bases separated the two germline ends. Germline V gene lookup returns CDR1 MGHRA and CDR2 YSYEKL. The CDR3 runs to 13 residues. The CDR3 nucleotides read TGCGCCAGCAGCCATCCACCTAACTATGGCTACACCTTC. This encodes CASSHPPNYGYTF.

CDR3 loop: CASSKGPLQGYTF. DNA of the CDR3: TGTGCCAGTAGTAAGGGACCGCTTCAGGGCTACACCTTC. This chain links TRBV19 with TRBJ1-2, with D possibly matching TRBD1 (5 bases). The V and J ends lost 4 bases and 8 bases respectively, with 14 bases between them. Germline V gene lookup returns CDR1 LNHDA and CDR2 SQIVND (reference sequence). The CDR3 loop spans 13 amino acids. The full variable domain, its missing parts supplied by reference TRBV19 and TRBJ1-2, is DGGITQSPKYLFRKEGQNVTLSCEQNLNHDAMYWYRQDPGQGLRLIYYSQIVNDFQKGDIAEGYSVSREKKESFPLTVTSAQKNPTAFYLCASSKGPLQGYTFGSGTRLTVV.

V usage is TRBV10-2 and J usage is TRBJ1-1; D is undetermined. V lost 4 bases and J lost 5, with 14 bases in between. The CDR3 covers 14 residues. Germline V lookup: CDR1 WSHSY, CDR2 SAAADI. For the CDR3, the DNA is TGCGCCAGCAGTGCTATGGATGTGAGGACTGAAGCTTTCTTT. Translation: CASSAMDVRTEAFF.

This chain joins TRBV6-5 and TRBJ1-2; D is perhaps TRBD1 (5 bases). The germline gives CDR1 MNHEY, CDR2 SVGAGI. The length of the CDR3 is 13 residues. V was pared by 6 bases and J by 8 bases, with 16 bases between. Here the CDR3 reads CASSRVGPKGYTF. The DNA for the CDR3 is TGTGCCAGCAGCCGGGTGGGGCCTAAGGGCTACACCTTC.

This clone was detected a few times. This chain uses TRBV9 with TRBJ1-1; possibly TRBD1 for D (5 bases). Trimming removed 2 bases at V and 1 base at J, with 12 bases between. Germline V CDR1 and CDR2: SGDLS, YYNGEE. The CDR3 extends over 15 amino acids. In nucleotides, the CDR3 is TGTGCCAGCAGCGTCTCGGGGACGGGGAACACTGAAGCTTTCTTT. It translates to CASSVSGTGNTEAFF. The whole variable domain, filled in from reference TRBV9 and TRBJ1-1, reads DSGVTQTPKHLITATGQRVTLRCSPRSGDLSVYWYQQSLDQGLQFLIQYYNGEERAKGNILERFSAQQFPDLHSELNLSSLELGDSALYFCASSVSGTGNTEAFFGQGTRLTVV.

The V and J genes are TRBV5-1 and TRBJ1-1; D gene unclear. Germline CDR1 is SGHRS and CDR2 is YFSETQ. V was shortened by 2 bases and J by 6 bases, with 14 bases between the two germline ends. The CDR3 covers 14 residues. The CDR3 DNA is TGCGCCAGCAGCTTCCGGCAAAGTGACCCTGAAGCTTTCTTT. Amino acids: CASSFRQSDPEAFF.

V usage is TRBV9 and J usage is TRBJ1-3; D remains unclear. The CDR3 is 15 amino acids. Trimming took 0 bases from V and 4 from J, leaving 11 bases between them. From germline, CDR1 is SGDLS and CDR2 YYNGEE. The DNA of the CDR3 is TGTGCCAGCAGCGTAGATAGGTTGGACGGAAACACCATATATTTT. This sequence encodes CASSVDRLDGNTIYF.

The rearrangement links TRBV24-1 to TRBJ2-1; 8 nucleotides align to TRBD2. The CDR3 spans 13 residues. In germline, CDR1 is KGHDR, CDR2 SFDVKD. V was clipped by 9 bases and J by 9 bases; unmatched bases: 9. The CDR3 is CATQGLAGSEQFF. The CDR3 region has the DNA TGTGCCACCCAAGGGCTAGCGGGCTCTGAGCAGTTCTTC.

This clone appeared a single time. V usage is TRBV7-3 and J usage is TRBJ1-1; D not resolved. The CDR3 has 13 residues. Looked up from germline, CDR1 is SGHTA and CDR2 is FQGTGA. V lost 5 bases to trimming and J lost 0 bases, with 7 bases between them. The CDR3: CASSQDMNTEAFF. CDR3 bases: TGTGCCAGCAGCCAGGATATGAACACTGAAGCTTTCTTT.

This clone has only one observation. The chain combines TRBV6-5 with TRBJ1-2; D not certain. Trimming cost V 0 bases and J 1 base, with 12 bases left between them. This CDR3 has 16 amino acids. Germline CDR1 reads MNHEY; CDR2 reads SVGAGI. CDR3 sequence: CASSYSPGRVNYGYTF. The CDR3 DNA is TGTGCCAGCAGTTACTCCCCTGGGAGAGTTAACTATGGCTACACCTTC.